Each of the 30 T cell receptor beta chains below was sequenced from the same sample in a study of lymphopenia after photon versus proton radiotherapy. Generated by immunoSEQ multiplex PCR, the TCRdb table keeps only in-frame clones and is missing some. This table has some 30,000 clones, roughly 87% appearing once. Sequenced here: peripheral blood, sampled from a patient treated with proton-based radiotherapy. The source of these receptors is a woman aged 55-70 years with cholangiocarcinoma. Some clones in this sample may be carry-over from other donors' samples.

The genes are TRBV4-3 and TRBJ1-6; D might be TRBD1 (6 bases). V was clipped by 0 bases and J by 0 bases, with 9 bases between them. This CDR3 contains 17 residues. In germline, CDR1 is LGHNA, CDR2 YSLEER. This CDR3 reads CASSQDLQGSYNSPLHF. The CDR3 bases are TGCGCCAGCAGCCAAGATTTACAGGGCTCCTATAATTCACCCCTCCACTTT.

The rearrangement links TRBV9 to TRBJ1-1; possibly TRBD1 for D (5 bases). CDR1 and CDR2 (germline): SGDLS, YYNGEE. This CDR3 is 13 amino acids long. Trimming removed 3 bases from V and 8 bases from J, with 14 bases in between. The chain's CDR3 is CASSARQTGEAFF. In DNA form, the CDR3 reads TGTGCCAGCAGCGCCAGACAGACCGGGGAAGCTTTCTTT.

This chain joins TRBV18 and TRBJ1-1; D is possibly TRBD1 (5 bases). The V gene lost 6 bases and the J gene lost 1 base, with 12 bases spanning the gap. Germline V gives CDR1 KGHSH, CDR2 LQKENI. The CDR3 runs 14 residues. CDR3: CASSQGGGNTEAFF. CDR3 sequence (DNA): TGTGCCAGCTCCCAGGGCGGGGGGAACACTGAAGCTTTCTTT.

The rearrangement links TRBV5-1 to TRBJ2-1; D uncertain. Germline CDR1 and CDR2: SGHRS and YFSETQ. The CDR3 is 15 amino acids. The V gene lost 4 bases and the J gene lost 1 base, with 12 bases spanning the gap. The CDR3 DNA sequence: TGCGCCAGCAGCGTGTGGGGTGGGTCCTACAATGAGCAGTTCTTC. This encodes CASSVWGGSYNEQFF.

The V gene is TRBV14, the J gene TRBJ2-5; 8 nucleotides agree with TRBD2. The DNA end lines up better with TRBJ2-7; the J call may be wrong. This CDR3 contains 16 residues. Germline CDR1 and CDR2: SGHDN and FVKESK. The CDR3 DNA reads as TGTGCCAGCAGCCAAGAACCCAGCGGGGGTTACTACGAGCAGTACTTC. It encodes CASSQEPSGGYYEQYF.

The chain uses TRBV9 and TRBJ2-6; TRBD1 matches at 7 bases. Germline V lookup: CDR1 SGDLS, CDR2 YYNGEE. J lost 4 bases, V lost 4 bases, and 5 bases had no gene match. The CDR3 spans 15 residues. The CDR3 DNA follows: TGTGCCAGCAGCCGACAGGGTACCGGGGCCAACGTCCTGACTTTC. Its protein is CASSRQGTGANVLTF.

The rearrangement joins TRBV9 to TRBJ2-3, with a weak D call TRBD2 (5 bases). Trimming cost V 3 bases and J 1 base, with 18 bases left between them. This CDR3 comprises 17 residues. The germline CDR1 and CDR2 sequences are SGDLS and YYNGEE. CDR3 DNA sequence: TGTGCCAGCAGCGCAACGGGGTACCCGCCACGCACAGATACGCAGTATTTT. Translated, it gives CASSATGYPPRTDTQYF.

The chain recombines TRBV19 with TRBJ2-7, with D unresolved. Germline assignment: CDR1 LNHDA and CDR2 SQIVND (reference sequence). The V gene lost 0 bases and the J gene lost 0 bases, with 9 bases spanning the gap. The CDR3 consists of 15 residues. CDR3 in DNA: TGTGCCAGTAGTATAGACCCACGGACCTCCTACGAGCAGTACTTC. Amino acids: CASSIDPRTSYEQYF.

The chain couples TRBV29-1 to TRBJ2-6; no definite D call. CDR3 length: 14 amino acids. Looked up from germline, CDR1 is SQVTM and CDR2 is ANQGSEA. Trimming cost V 4 bases and J 1 base, with 8 bases left between them. The CDR3 DNA reads TGCAGCGTTGTCTTGAGTTCTGGGGCCAACGTCCTGACTTTC. Residues: CSVVLSSGANVLTF.

This clone was picked up one time. The rearrangement links TRBV16 to TRBJ2-7, with 8 positions matching TRBD1. Germline CDR1 is KGHSY and CDR2 is FQNENV. The CDR3 is made up of 17 amino acids. V lost 1 base, J lost 6 bases, and 14 bases stayed unmatched. This CDR3 is CASSQYRTGRTVREQYF. Here the CDR3 DNA reads TGTGCCAGCAGCCAATACCGGACAGGGAGGACGGTCCGCGAGCAGTACTTC.

The chain couples TRBV6-5 to TRBJ2-3; 12 bases match TRBD2. The CDR3 covers 15 residues. CDR1 is MNHEY, CDR2 SVGAGI, per germline. The V segment lost 7 bases and the J segment 6 bases; nucleotides outside the gene matches: 8. In DNA, the CDR3 is TGTGCCAGCACCCTAGCGGGGGGGAATTCCGATACGCAGTATTTT. It translates to CASTLAGGNSDTQYF.

This sequence joins TRBV2 and TRBJ2-3; D might be TRBD2 (5 bases). The CDR3 extends over 16 amino acids. V was clipped by 6 bases and J by 0 bases, with 16 bases between them. Germline assignment: CDR1 SNHLY and CDR2 FYNNEI. CDR3 sequence (DNA): TGTGCCAGCAGCAGGACGGGGATACGCAGCACAGATACGCAGTATTTT. Protein sequence: CASSRTGIRSTDTQYF.

The V gene is TRBV7-2, the J gene TRBJ2-7; 12 nucleotides agree with TRBD1. Trimming took 5 bases from V and 3 from J; bases not matched to a gene: 14. The CDR3 extends over 18 amino acids. Germline-derived CDR1 and CDR2 are SGHTA and FQGNSA. In DNA, the CDR3 is TGTGCCAGCAGCCCCTCCGGGACAGGGGGCGCGGGCATCTACGAGCAGTACTTC. This translates into CASSPSGTGGAGIYEQYF.

In DNA form, the CDR3 reads TGCGCCAGCAGCGAACTGACAGCCAACTATGGCTACACCTTC. Translation gives CASSELTANYGYTF. The J gene is TRBJ1-2, the V gene TRBV5-1, with D possibly TRBD1 on 5 matching bases. CDR3 length: 14 residues. CDR1 is SGHRS, CDR2 YFSETQ, per germline. Trimming left V 4 bases short and J 2 bases short, with 12 bases between.

The chain employs TRBV5-1 and TRBJ2-1, with a possible D match to TRBD2 (5 bases). V was clipped by 5 bases and J by 12 bases, with 42 bases between them. CDR3 size: 21 residues. The germline V gene encodes CDR1 SGHRS and CDR2 YFSETQ. The CDR3 region is CASSPGVRAGSYRNINRVQFF. CDR3 nucleotides: TGCGCCAGCAGTCCTGGGGTGAGGGCAGGTTCCTATCGAAACATAAATCGGGTGCAGTTCTTC.

The genes are TRBV10-1 and TRBJ2-1; 12 bases fit TRBD2. Germline values: CDR1 WNHNN, CDR2 SYGVQD (reference sequence). The CDR3 sequence is 15 residues long. With 6 bases clipped from V and 6 bases from J, the junction kept 6 bases outside the gene matches. The CDR3 protein is CASSPGLAGINEQFF. The CDR3 coding sequence is TGCGCCAGCAGCCCGGGACTAGCGGGCATCAATGAGCAGTTCTTC.

The chain links TRBV20-1 to TRBJ2-2, with no clear D. V lost 4 bases to trimming and J lost 6 bases, with 6 bases between them. CDR3 length: 11 residues. Germline CDR1 reads DFQATT; CDR2 reads SNEGSKA (reference sequence). The CDR3 nucleotides are TGCAGTGCTATCAAGGCCGGGGAGCTGTTTTTT. Residues: CSAIKAGELFF.

Notes on this clone: At one end, the junction sequence differs from germline, possibly due to a read error. This chain joins TRBV7-7 and TRBJ2-1; a possible D gene is TRBD2 (5 bases). Germline V CDR1 and CDR2: SSHAT, FNYEAQ (reference sequence). The CDR3 extends over 16 amino acids. In DNA form, the CDR3 reads TGTGCTAGCAGCCAATCGGGATACAGTCCCTACAATGAGCAGTTCTTC. Amino acids: CASSQSGYSPYNEQFF.

CDR3 DNA sequence: TGTGCCAGCAGAAGCCCGGGACAGGCAAATTCACCCCTCCACTTT. This codes for CASRSPGQANSPLHF. The V and J genes are TRBV6-5 and TRBJ1-6; TRBD1 aligns across 8 bases. Losses at the gene ends were 6 bases for V and 7 bases for J; bases not matched to a gene: 8. CDR1 and CDR2 (germline): MNHEY, SVGAGI. CDR3 length equals 15 residues.

The CDR3 reads CASSLVSRGRSGELFF. DNA for the CDR3: TGCGCCAGCAGCTTGGTTAGCAGGGGAAGATCCGGGGAGCTGTTTTTT. V usage is TRBV5-1 and J usage is TRBJ2-2, with D tentatively TRBD1 (6 bases). CDR3 length: 16 amino acids. V was shortened by 0 bases and J by 6 bases, with 15 bases between the two germline ends. Germline V gene data show CDR1 as SGHRS and CDR2 as YFSETQ.

The chain carries TRBV5-1 and TRBJ2-7, with 9 bases fitting TRBD2. V was clipped by 0 bases and J by 2 bases; unmatched bases: 3. Looked up from germline, CDR1 is SGHRS and CDR2 is YFSETQ. The CDR3 spans 15 residues. This chain's CDR3 is CASSLGLAAPYEQYF. The CDR3 nucleotides read TGCGCCAGCAGCTTGGGACTAGCGGCACCCTACGAGCAGTACTTC.

The genes are TRBV2 and TRBJ1-5; D gene ambiguous. V was trimmed by 8 bases and J by 4 bases, leaving 6 bases between them. The CDR3 is 11 amino acids. Germline CDR1 and CDR2: SNHLY and FYNNEI. Here the CDR3 reads CASGRNQPQHF. DNA for the CDR3: TGTGCCAGCGGACGGAATCAGCCCCAGCATTTT.

A single count supports this clone. V gene TRBV10-3 combines with J gene TRBJ2-1, with 7 bases lining up with TRBD2. CDR1 is ENHRY, CDR2 SYGVKD, per germline. The V gene end was trimmed by 0 bases and the J gene end by 7 bases; junction bases not matched to a gene: 12. This CDR3 contains 17 residues. The CDR3: CAISESVLLRAGNEQFF. The CDR3 DNA reads TGTGCCATCAGTGAGTCAGTCCTACTTCGAGCGGGGAATGAGCAGTTCTTC.

The V and J genes are TRBV11-2 and TRBJ2-2, with D uncertain. The V gene's germline CDR1 is SGHAT and CDR2 FQNNGV. V lost 6 bases and J lost 1, with 6 bases in between. The CDR3 is made up of 13 amino acids. Here the CDR3 DNA reads TGTGCCAGCAGGGAAAAGAACACCGGGGAGCTGTTTTTT. Residues: CASREKNTGELFF. Filled out from reference TRBV11-2 and TRBJ2-2, the complete variable domain reads EAGVAQSPRYKIIEKRQSVAFWCNPISGHATLYWYQQILGQGPKLLIQFQNNGVVDDSQLPKDRFSAERLKGVDSTLKIQPAKLEDSAVYLCASREKNTGELFFGEGSRLTVL.

The V call is TRBV27, the J call TRBJ1-1, with D uncertain. The germline V and J ends were trimmed by 5 bases and 2 bases, with 12 bases remaining between them. Germline V gene sequence: CDR1 MNHEY, CDR2 SMNVEV (reference sequence). The CDR3 covers 14 residues. The CDR3 protein is CASSPRSPNTEAFF. CDR3 nucleotide sequence: TGTGCCAGCAGTCCCAGGTCGCCTAACACTGAAGCTTTCTTT.

The chain combines TRBV18 with TRBJ2-2, with 9 nucleotides matching TRBD2. The CDR3 covers 16 residues. Germline V gene lookup returns CDR1 KGHSH and CDR2 LQKENI. V shed 4 bases and J 5 bases; nucleotides not matched to a gene: 8. The DNA for the CDR3 is TGTGCCAGCTCACAAAATAGCGGGAGAGGGACCGGGGAGCTGTTTTTT. Translating gives CASSQNSGRGTGELFF.

This chain uses TRBV11-2 with TRBJ1-1; D is undetermined. This CDR3 has 13 residues. V lost 4 bases and J 0 bases, leaving 6 bases between the germline ends. Germline loops: CDR1 SGHAT, CDR2 FQNNGV. CDR3 sequence reads: CASSSGLNTEAFF. The DNA of the CDR3 is TGTGCCAGCAGCTCAGGTCTGAACACTGAAGCTTTCTTT.

The V and J genes are TRBV7-2 and TRBJ1-1; no clear D. CDR3 size: 15 residues. Germline V gene data show CDR1 as SGHTA and CDR2 as FQGNSA. Trimming stripped 0 bases from V and 1 base from J, with 9 bases between. This CDR3 reads CASSLARGWNTEAFF. As DNA, the CDR3 is TGTGCCAGCAGCTTAGCCCGGGGATGGAACACTGAAGCTTTCTTT.

The V and J genes are TRBV18 and TRBJ2-5; D gene uncertain. Trimming pared 5 bases from V and 0 bases from J, leaving 4 bases between. The germline V gene has CDR1 KGHSH and CDR2 LQKENI. The CDR3 covers 12 residues. Here the CDR3 DNA reads TGTGCCAGCTCAGGTTACCAAGAGACCCAGTACTTC. Protein sequence: CASSGYQETQYF.

The rearrangement uses TRBV19 and TRBJ2-6; the match to TRBD1 covers 7 bases. The V and J ends lost 1 base and 0 bases, in that order; junction bases with no gene match: 3. The germline CDR1 and CDR2 sequences are LNHDA and SQIVND (reference sequence). The CDR3 sequence is 17 residues long. The DNA of the CDR3 is TGTGCCAGTAGTATAGGCAGGGGGAACTCTGGGGCCAACGTCCTGACTTTC. It specifies CASSIGRGNSGANVLTF.